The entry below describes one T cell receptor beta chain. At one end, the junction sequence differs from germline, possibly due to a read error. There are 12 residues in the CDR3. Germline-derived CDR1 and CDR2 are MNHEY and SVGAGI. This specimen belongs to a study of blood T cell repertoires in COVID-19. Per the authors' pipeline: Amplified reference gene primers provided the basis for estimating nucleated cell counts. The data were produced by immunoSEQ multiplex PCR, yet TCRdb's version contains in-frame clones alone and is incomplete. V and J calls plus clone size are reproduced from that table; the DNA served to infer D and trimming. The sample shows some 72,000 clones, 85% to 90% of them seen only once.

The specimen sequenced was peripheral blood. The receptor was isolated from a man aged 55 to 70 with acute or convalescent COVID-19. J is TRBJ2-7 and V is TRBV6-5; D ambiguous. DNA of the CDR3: TGTGCCAGCACGATGAACTCCTACGGGCAGTACTTC. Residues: CASTMNSYGQYF.